Listed below are T cell receptor beta chains from one sample, sequenced in a study of monozygotic twins with inflammatory bowel disease. Following a re-call of the 5' RACE reads, TCRdb has one entry per CDR3 protein and lacks DNA. The record lists about 300,000 distinct CDR3 sequences, of which the ten most abundant hold 5.6%. Sample: blood. Receptors were obtained from a human donor with ulcerative colitis or Crohn's disease, or a healthy co-twin of an affected twin (not recorded which). Each CDR3 is given with its conserved first and last residue.

j_gene	v_gene	CDR3aa
TRBJ1-2	TRBV27	CASSLSLIGGGYYGYTF
TRBJ2-1	TRBV2	CASSPGTDEQFF
TRBJ2-2	TRBV4-3	CASSQDRGGNRVGELFF
TRBJ2-1	TRBV24-1	CATSAQIAGSYNEQFF
TRBJ2-7	TRBV12-3/TRBV12-4	CASKRTDHLLDEQYF
TRBJ2-1	TRBV24-1	CATHGQGSGEQFF
TRBJ2-4	TRBV12-3/TRBV12-4	CASSLGTPGGKNIQFF
TRBJ2-3	TRBV5-1	CASTEDDTDTQYF
TRBJ2-7	TRBV12-3/TRBV12-4	CASGQRFEQYF
TRBJ1-5	TRBV7-8	CASSHGSSHQPQHF
TRBJ1-5	TRBV12-3/TRBV12-4	CASSLANSDNQPQHF
TRBJ2-7	TRBV7-9	CASSFRQSSYEQYF
TRBJ2-7	TRBV12-3/TRBV12-4	CASSLAGQDAYF
TRBJ2-6	TRBV18	CASSPVIKTGSSGANVLTF
TRBJ2-1	TRBV20-1	CSARIPGLARNEQFF
TRBJ1-6	TRBV19	CASSNGQGDNSPLHF
TRBJ2-5	TRBV9	CASSVGTARAETQYF
TRBJ2-1	TRBV15	CATSRQTQGLGFNEQFF
TRBJ2-1	TRBV20-1	CSAWTGGGDNEQFF
TRBJ1-1	TRBV27	CASIRILGSGTEAFF
TRBJ2-7	TRBV4-1	CASSQVSQPFEQYF
TRBJ1-2	TRBV11-2	CASSPAVGWYGYTF
TRBJ1-5	TRBV6-5	CASSYRGSGQPQHF
TRBJ2-7	TRBV5-1	CASSLGSTGLAEQYF
TRBJ1-5	TRBV6-5	CASRVDGYQPQHF
TRBJ2-1	TRBV5-1	CASSSFDVYNEQFF
TRBJ2-3	TRBV5-5	CASSFIRGGGPDTQYF
TRBJ2-7	TRBV10-3	CAISELSHEQYF
TRBJ2-1	TRBV29-1	CSAAGDLSSYNEQFF
TRBJ2-7	TRBV20-1	CSVEWTSGISYEQYF
TRBJ2-1	TRBV7-9	CASSSTQRLNNEQFF
TRBJ2-4	TRBV20-1	CSASRGRDIQYF
TRBJ2-1	TRBV5-8	CASSLGTSGRGEQFF
TRBJ1-5	TRBV15	CATSRDPGARNQPQHF
TRBJ2-4	TRBV12-3/TRBV12-4	CASSPTVAKNIQYF
TRBJ1-2	TRBV12-3/TRBV12-4	CASSRLDERVGYTF
TRBJ2-1	TRBV28	CASSLLSGRAEQFF
TRBJ1-5	TRBV12-3/TRBV12-4	CASSSIPGQSHF
TRBJ2-1	TRBV6-2/TRBV6-3	CATYSTPGHRYNEQFF
TRBJ1-4	TRBV20-1	CSARKVSGNEKLFF
TRBJ2-4	TRBV12-3/TRBV12-4	CASSLVGKLVNQYF